The T cell receptor (beta chain) described here comes from a study of T cell repertoires in cytomegalovirus infection (dated by TCRdb to about 2019). Background for the entire study: Recently identified HLA-C-restricted CMV epitopes, whose presentation resists viral immunomodulation, were targeted by peptide stimulations together with well-studied HLA-B-restricted epitopes. The HLA type of each donor mattered for the analysis, because public TCR beta signatures pointed to carriage of CMV infection along with the matching HLA type.

Reads for this sample came from an Illumina HiSeq 1500. Using fastp at Q25 and MiXCR, TCRdb reprocessed the public reads and kept productive beta chains. Every CDR3 protein is listed once, alongside the most common genes and DNA of its rows. The table for this sample lists some 220,000 distinct CDR3 sequences; 30% to 45% of them were counted only once. About 60% of the sample goes to the ten largest clones. To note about this clonotype: Its antigen target is currently unknown. Within one base of it there is no much larger clone, and no base qualities were kept.

Study-wide conclusions, independent of this receptor: The ex vivo response was dominated by HLA-C-restricted CMV-specific TCR beta clonotypes, which also provided the single most frequent clonotype in two of eight donors. Cumulative frequency of public TCR beta family members discriminated carriers of CMV infection plus the relevant HLA type in this cohort and an independent roughly 340-donor cohort.

Per the publication, the treatment or condition label means: in vitro stimulation with specific CMV peptide epitopes to enrich CMV-specific T cells. Taken from the germline V gene, the CDR1 and CDR2 loops are SGHTA and FQGTGA. The CDR3 covers 13 residues, taking in both the cysteine and the phenylalanine. Left in the record is the CDR3 DNA by itself, 39 bases read in frame from the first base. Between the V and J ends, shortened by 2 bases and 4 bases respectively, the junction contains 8 bases. This sequence was found in a human donor in good health (CMV status not recorded). Some clones in this sample may be carry-over from other donors' samples. Here the sequenced sample was CD8+ T cells from cultured PBMCs, taken from culture after CMV antigen stimulation. Here the chain combines TRBV7-3 and TRBJ2-5, with a tentative D gene TRBD1 over 6 matching bases. The CDR3 reads CASSLEQGETQYF. DNA sequence: TGTGCCAGCAGCTTAGAACAGGGAGAGACCCAGTACTTC.